The 28 T cell receptor beta chains below all came from one sample that was sequenced in a study of blood T cell repertoires in COVID-19. Assay used: immunoSEQ multiplex PCR; TCRdb lists only in-frame clones, some missing. The sample gives about 150,000 clones, more than 75% of which show up once; roughly 15% is in the top ten. The sequenced sample consisted of peripheral blood. Receptors were obtained from a human donor with acute or convalescent COVID-19. The donor label of this sample is uncertain.

The chain links TRBV5-1 to TRBJ2-3; 7 nucleotides align to TRBD1. Per the germline V gene, CDR1 is SGHRS and CDR2 is YFSETQ. This CDR3 contains 16 residues. V was pared by 0 bases and J by 3 bases, with 7 bases of the junction left unmatched. CDR3 region: CASSLGYRGRTDTQYF. Here the CDR3 DNA reads TGCGCCAGCAGCTTGGGCTACAGGGGCAGGACAGATACGCAGTATTTT.

The chain carries TRBV5-1 and TRBJ2-2; TRBD1 agrees at 7 bases. Unmatched junction bases numbered 13, after V lost 3 bases and J lost 2 bases. In germline, CDR1 is SGHRS, CDR2 YFSETQ. The CDR3 loop spans 18 amino acids. The CDR3 here is CASSSTPATGPNTGELFF. In DNA form, the CDR3 reads TGCGCCAGCAGCTCGACCCCGGCGACAGGGCCTAACACCGGGGAGCTGTTTTTT.

This chain links TRBV10-3 with TRBJ2-1; 11 bases are a match to TRBD2. The junction had 4 bases not matched to a gene; V was cut back by 0 bases and J by 6 bases. CDR3 size: 16 residues. CDR1 ENHRY and CDR2 SYGVKD come from the germline V gene. CDR3 residues: CAISESRLAGGNEQFF. In DNA, the CDR3 is TGTGCCATCAGTGAGTCGAGGCTAGCGGGGGGCAATGAGCAGTTCTTC.

The chain employs TRBV18 and TRBJ2-3; 12 bases align to TRBD2. Germline values: CDR1 KGHSH, CDR2 LQKENI. The J segment lost 7 bases and the V segment lost 0 bases, leaving 5 bases of the junction unmatched. The CDR3 covers 16 residues. Written as DNA, the CDR3 is TGTGCCAGCTCACCACCGACTAGCGGGGGTACATATACGCAGTATTTT. Translation gives CASSPPTSGGTYTQYF.

The CDR3 DNA follows: TGTGCCAGTTTCTTTTCCCCCGGGACAGGGGGTATGGTGGGAAATGGCTACACCTTC. Amino acid sequence: CASFFSPGTGGMVGNGYTF. The rearrangement joins TRBV19 to TRBJ1-2; 11 nucleotides line up with TRBD1. The V gene's germline CDR1 is LNHDA and CDR2 SQIVND (reference sequence). The CDR3 runs to 19 residues. Unmatched junction bases numbered 23, after V lost 8 bases and J lost 6 bases.

The genes are TRBV7-2 and TRBJ1-5; TRBD1 matches 8 bases. J was trimmed by 6 bases and V by 4 bases; bases with no gene match: 5. The CDR3 contains 14 residues. The germline V gene encodes CDR1 SGHTA and CDR2 FQGNSA. CDR3 nucleotide sequence: TGTGCCAGCAGCTCCACAGGGGGGGGTCAGCCCCAGCATTTT. Translation gives CASSSTGGGQPQHF.

This clone was counted only a few times. This chain links TRBV11-2 with TRBJ1-6; D may be TRBD1 (5 bases). Germline CDR1 and CDR2: SGHAT and FQNNGV. V was clipped by 0 bases and J by 6 bases, with 9 bases between them. CDR3 length equals 15 residues. This chain's CDR3 is CASSLEPGSNSPLHF. CDR3 coding DNA: TGTGCCAGCAGCTTAGAACCAGGGTCTAATTCACCCCTCCACTTT.

This rearrangement joins TRBV6-4 to TRBJ2-5; weak D call: TRBD2 (5 bases). Trimming cost V 1 base and J 2 bases, with 17 bases left between them. Germline values: CDR1 MRHNA, CDR2 SNTAGT. The CDR3 covers 17 residues. Here the CDR3 DNA reads TGTGCCAGCAGTGACTGTCGGTTCGGAGGCAGACAAGAGACCCAGTACTTC. Translating it yields CASSDCRFGGRQETQYF.

About this clone itself: Possible read error: a much larger clone is one base away. The chain links TRBV5-8 to TRBJ1-2, with D possibly TRBD1 on 6 matching bases. CDR3 size: 13 residues. Trimming took off 4 bases at V and 2 bases at J, with 9 bases between the two ends. CDR1 is SGHTS, CDR2 YDEGEE, per germline. CDR3 DNA sequence: TGTGCCAGCAGCCTCGACAGGAACTATGGCTACACCTTC. This sequence encodes CASSLDRNYGYTF.

This clone was seen repeatedly, ten times or more. J is TRBJ1-5 and V is TRBV7-2, with D possibly matching TRBD1 (6 bases). The germline gives CDR1 SGHTA, CDR2 FQGNSA. This CDR3 has 13 residues. V dropped 4 bases and J dropped 9 bases, with 13 bases sitting between them. The CDR3 reads CASSSEGGPPQHF. The CDR3, as DNA: TGTGCCAGCAGCTCAGAGGGGGGGCCGCCCCAGCATTTT.

Worth noting for this clone: Other nucleotide sequences from this sample produce the same CDR3. J is TRBJ1-1 and V is TRBV7-2; 8 nucleotides agree with TRBD1. The CDR3 loop spans 15 amino acids. Germline V CDR1 and CDR2: SGHTA, FQGNSA. V trimming: 4 bases; J trimming: 4 bases; junction bases outside the gene matches: 8. CDR3 nucleotides: TGTGCCAGCAGCTCTCAGGGGGCACGAGGCACTGAAGCTTTCTTT. It specifies CASSSQGARGTEAFF. Full variable domain (outside the CDR3, taken from reference TRBV7-2 and TRBJ1-1): GAGVSQSPSNKVTEKGKDVELRCDPISGHTALYWYRQSLGQGLEFLIYFQGNSAPDKSGLPSDRFSAERTGGSVSTLTIQRTQQEDSAVYLCASSSQGARGTEAFFGQGTRLTVV.

The chain links TRBV7-9 to TRBJ2-2; D may be TRBD1 (5 bases). The V end lost 5 bases, the J end lost 6 bases, and 13 bases lay between the germline ends. Germline CDR1 reads SEHNR; CDR2 reads FQNEAQ (reference sequence). CDR3 length: 14 residues. CDR3 amino acids: CASSRQGMAGELFF. CDR3 nucleotides: TGTGCCAGCAGCCGGCAGGGAATGGCCGGGGAGCTGTTTTTT.

The J gene is TRBJ2-7, the V gene TRBV7-2; maybe TRBD2 (6 bases). The CDR3 length is 16 residues. Trimming removed 0 bases from V and 6 bases from J, with 18 bases in between. The germline gives CDR1 SGHTA, CDR2 FQGNSA. CDR3 coding DNA: TGTGCCAGCAGCTTAGCTGGGACTGGGGACCCCAGCGAGCAGTACTTC. Its translation: CASSLAGTGDPSEQYF.

The rearrangement joins TRBV5-1 to TRBJ2-1; 7 positions match TRBD2. The germline V gene encodes CDR1 SGHRS and CDR2 YFSETQ. The trim removed 0 bases at V and 0 bases at J, leaving 12 bases unmatched. This CDR3 contains 19 residues. As DNA, the CDR3 is TGCGCCAGCAGCTTGGTTAGTAGCGGGCGAATGAGCTCCTACAATGAGCAGTTCTTC. Translating gives CASSLVSSGRMSSYNEQFF.

The chain carries TRBV27 and TRBJ2-3; 9 nucleotides match TRBD2. The CDR3 runs 14 residues. Per germline, CDR1 MNHEY and CDR2 SMNVEV (reference sequence). The V segment lost 5 bases and the J segment 5 bases; nucleotides outside the gene matches: 5. The CDR3 DNA is TGTGCCAGCAGTGGGACTAGCATCCTAGATACGCAGTATTTT. The encoded protein is CASSGTSILDTQYF.

Notes on this clone: The junction does not match germline at one end; this may be a read error. The chain uses TRBV11-2 and TRBJ1-2; TRBD1 matches 7 bases. The CDR3 sequence is 12 residues long. CDR1 is SGHAT, CDR2 FQNNGV, per germline. The CDR3 reads CASSPAGQQNVF. For the CDR3, the DNA is TGTGCCAGCAGCCCGGCGGGACAGCAGAACGTCTTC.

This chain links TRBV4-3 with TRBJ1-3; D might be TRBD1 (6 bases). The germline gives CDR1 LGHNA, CDR2 YSLEER. Trimming shortened V by 0 bases and J by 4 bases, and 13 bases separated the two germline ends. This CDR3 is 16 amino acids long. As DNA, the CDR3 is TGCGCCAGCAGCCAAGATTTAAAGCAGGGGGGAAACACCATATATTTT. This gives the protein CASSQDLKQGGNTIYF.

This chain joins TRBV7-6 and TRBJ1-1; D may be TRBD1 (6 bases). Looked up from germline, CDR1 is SGHVS and CDR2 is FNYEAQ. V lost 2 bases and J lost 8, with 27 bases in between. This CDR3 contains 18 residues. The CDR3: CASSLNPSPGTTPSEAFF. Here the CDR3 DNA reads TGTGCCAGCAGCTTAAACCCAAGCCCCGGGACAACCCCCTCCGAAGCTTTCTTT.

The chain joins TRBV5-1 to TRBJ1-4, with TRBD1 matching over 7 bases. This CDR3 is 15 amino acids long. Germline V lookup: CDR1 SGHRS, CDR2 YFSETQ. Trimming cost V 3 bases and J 2 bases; bases outside gene matches: 4. The CDR3 DNA reads as TGCGCCAGCAGCTGGACAGGCGGGACTAATGAAAAACTGTTTTTT. This translates into CASSWTGGTNEKLFF.

The chain employs TRBV30 and TRBJ1-3; TRBD1 matches at 7 bases. In germline, CDR1 is GTSNPN, CDR2 SVGIG (reference sequence). The CDR3 extends over 15 amino acids. Trimming at V came to 7 bases and at J to 0 bases, leaving 9 bases not matched to a gene. In DNA form, the CDR3 reads TGTGCCTTATCGGGACAGACAAACTCTGGAAACACCATATATTTT. Its translation: CALSGQTNSGNTIYF.

This chain joins TRBV11-2 and TRBJ2-7; 10 nucleotides align to TRBD1. Trimming at V came to 5 bases and at J to 5 bases, leaving 9 bases not matched to a gene. This CDR3 is 15 amino acids long. Germline V gene lookup returns CDR1 SGHAT and CDR2 FQNNGV. CDR3: CASSARDRGVNEQYF. The CDR3 DNA follows: TGTGCCAGCAGCGCCCGGGACAGGGGCGTAAACGAGCAGTACTTC. The variable domain in full, with the rest retrieved from reference TRBV11-2 and TRBJ2-7, is EAGVAQSPRYKIIEKRQSVAFWCNPISGHATLYWYQQILGQGPKLLIQFQNNGVVDDSQLPKDRFSAERLKGVDSTLKIQPAKLEDSAVYLCASSARDRGVNEQYFGPGTRLTVT.

The chain recombines TRBV6-5 with TRBJ1-2; D ambiguous. From germline, CDR1 is MNHEY and CDR2 SVGAGI. Trimming took 5 bases from V and 2 from J, leaving 9 bases between them. The CDR3 covers 13 residues. CDR3 residues: CASSRGANYGYTF. The CDR3 DNA follows: TGTGCCAGCAGTCGGGGAGCCAACTATGGCTACACCTTC.

The V call is TRBV6-5, the J call TRBJ1-5; D gene ambiguous. CDR3 length: 15 amino acids. V gave up 7 bases and J gave up 2 bases, with 15 bases separating them. The germline V gene encodes CDR1 MNHEY and CDR2 SVGAGI. CDR3 residues: CASKRAEMGNQPQHF. For the CDR3, the DNA is TGTGCCAGCAAGAGGGCCGAGATGGGCAATCAGCCCCAGCATTTT.

J is TRBJ1-2 and V is TRBV5-1; D not certain. This CDR3 spans 15 amino acids. Germline CDR1 SGHRS, CDR2 YFSETQ. Trimming removed 4 bases at V and 0 bases at J, with 13 bases between. The CDR3 spells CASSQVAGANYGYTF. In DNA form, the CDR3 reads TGCGCCAGCAGCCAGGTAGCGGGAGCTAACTATGGCTACACCTTC.

About this clone itself: The sample carries other DNA sequences with the same CDR3. The chain couples TRBV12-3 or TRBV12-4 to TRBJ1-1; 7 bases fit TRBD1. The CDR3 is 13 amino acids. Trimming at V came to 6 bases and at J to 1 base, leaving 2 bases not matched to a gene. The CDR3 reads CASSRTGNTEAFF. In DNA form, the CDR3 reads TGTGCCAGCAGCAGGACAGGGAACACTGAAGCTTTCTTT.

The V call is TRBV7-8, the J call TRBJ1-1; D call uncertain. CDR1 and CDR2 from the germline V gene are SGHVS and FQNEAQ. This CDR3 spans 12 amino acids. V was pared by 5 bases and J by 6 bases, with 10 bases between. The CDR3 DNA is TGTGCCAGCAGCCTGCTCGGGGCTGAAGCTTTCTTT. It specifies CASSLLGAEAFF.

V gene TRBV18 combines with J gene TRBJ2-1; D uncertain. Germline CDR1 reads KGHSH; CDR2 reads LQKENI. V dropped 2 bases and J dropped 12 bases, with 14 bases sitting between them. The CDR3 length is 13 residues. The CDR3 DNA follows: TGTGCCAGCTCACCAAGTAGCCTCGGTTTGCAGTTCTTC. Translating gives CASSPSSLGLQFF.

The V call is TRBV29-1, the J call TRBJ1-2; perhaps TRBD1 as D (6 bases). CDR1 and CDR2 (germline): SQVTM, ANQGSEA. The CDR3 runs to 12 residues. With 7 bases removed from V and 9 bases from J, the gap between germline ends came to 18 bases. This CDR3 is CSADPKQGRYTF. DNA of the CDR3: TGCAGCGCGGATCCTAAACAGGGCCGCTACACCTTC.